This TCR beta chain is drawn from a study of blood T cell repertoires in COVID-19. TCRdb's copy holds only in-frame clones and misses some; the assay was immunoSEQ multiplex PCR. Of about 200,000 clones in the sample, about 88% are singletons; the top ten hold around 1.7%. This CDR3 spans 14 amino acids. Germline CDR1 MNHEY, CDR2 SVGAGI. V lost 5 bases and J 1 base, leaving 11 bases between the germline ends. Sequenced material: peripheral blood. The genes are TRBV6-5 and TRBJ1-1; D may be TRBD1 (5 bases). This sequence originates from a man aged 18-30 years with active or convalescent COVID-19. The CDR3 sequence: CASSQGAKNTEAFF. CDR3 DNA: TGTGCCAGCAGTCAGGGCGCCAAGAACACTGAAGCTTTCTTT.